Below, 14 T cell receptor beta chains from the same sample are listed, as sequenced in a study of T cells in Graves' hyperthyroidism and ophthalmopathy. Amplification targeted TCR beta CDR3 regions from RNA transcripts. With the HTBI primer set, the TCR CDR3 went through a first round of RT-PCR. A single record per CDR3 protein comes from TCRdb applying MiXCR to the multiplex PCR reads. This table has a few hundred thousand distinct CDR3 sequences, about 15% appearing once. The specimen sequenced was blood. The receptors shown here come from a woman in her 30s with Graves' hyperthyroidism.

This clonotype was counted ten times or more. The chain combines TRBV3-1 with TRBJ1-1; no firm D call. This CDR3 is 13 amino acids long. V lost 4 bases, J lost 7 bases, and 13 bases lay in between. CDR1 LGHDT and CDR2 YNNKEL come from the germline V gene (reference sequence). The CDR3 DNA sequence: TGTGCCAGCAGCCGCCGACCGGAGATTGAAGCTTTCTTT. Amino acid sequence: CASSRRPEIEAFF.

This chain links TRBV20-1 with TRBJ2-7, with D perhaps matching TRBD2 (5 bases). Trimming pared 0 bases from V and 6 bases from J, leaving 15 bases between. CDR1 DFQATT and CDR2 SNEGSKA come from the germline V gene (reference sequence). CDR3 size: 14 residues. The CDR3 sequence is CSARDLPRGFEQYF. CDR3 bases: TGCAGTGCTAGAGATCTCCCCCGCGGGTTCGAGCAGTACTTC.

The V call is TRBV13, the J call TRBJ2-5; TRBD1 aligns across 9 bases. V trimming: 5 bases; J trimming: 0 bases; junction bases outside the gene matches: 4. In germline, CDR1 is PRHDT, CDR2 FYEKMQ (reference sequence). CDR3 length equals 15 residues. CDR3 sequence reads: CASSEWDRDQETQYF. The CDR3 nucleotides are TGTGCCAGCAGCGAGTGGGACAGGGACCAAGAGACCCAGTACTTC. Using reference TRBV13 and TRBJ2-5 for the parts outside the CDR3, the full variable domain is AAGVIQSPRHLIKEKRETATLKCYPIPRHDTVYWYQQGPGQDPQFLISFYEKMQSDKGSIPDRFSAQQFSDYHSELNMSSLELGDSALYFCASSEWDRDQETQYFGPGTRLLVL.

A remark on this clonotype: A much bigger clone sits one base away, suggesting this may be a read error. The genes are TRBV9 and TRBJ2-7; D is unresolved. The J call could be wrong; TRBJ2-1 is a better fit for the DNA end. This CDR3 contains 14 residues. The germline V gene encodes CDR1 SGDLS and CDR2 YYNGEE. This CDR3 is CASSVDVRPYEQFF. CDR3 nucleotides: TGTGCCAGCAGCGTAGATGTCAGGCCCTACGAGCAGTTCTTC.

The chain couples TRBV7-3 to TRBJ2-5, with TRBD1 matching over 7 bases. Germline CDR1 is SGHTA and CDR2 is FQGTGA. V shed 2 bases and J 1 base; nucleotides not matched to a gene: 4. CDR3 length: 15 residues. CDR3 protein: CASSLGDSSQETQYF. The DNA of the CDR3 is TGTGCCAGCAGCTTAGGGGACAGCAGCCAAGAGACCCAGTACTTC.

The chain has TRBV2 and TRBJ1-4; 8 nucleotides line up with TRBD1. CDR1 and CDR2 from the germline V gene are SNHLY and FYNNEI. This CDR3 spans 14 amino acids. The V segment lost 7 bases and the J segment 4 bases; nucleotides outside the gene matches: 5. DNA of the CDR3: TGTGCCAGCATAGGGGACAGGTTTAATGAAAAACTGTTTTTT. Amino acids: CASIGDRFNEKLFF.

The chain couples TRBV24-1 to TRBJ2-1, with D hard to call. Trimming took off 1 base at V and 9 bases at J, with 12 bases between the two ends. CDR3 length: 14 amino acids. Germline V lookup: CDR1 KGHDR, CDR2 SFDVKD. The CDR3 DNA follows: TGTGCCACCAGTGATTTAGCCTCACCCCCTGAGCAGTTCTTC. Its translation is CATSDLASPPEQFF.

The rearrangement links TRBV2 to TRBJ1-5; unclear D gene. Trimming cost V 6 bases and J 2 bases, with 11 bases left between them. There are 14 residues in the CDR3. The germline CDR1 and CDR2 sequences are SNHLY and FYNNEI. CDR3 sequence: CASSDGWGNQPQHF. The CDR3 DNA reads TGTGCCAGCAGCGACGGATGGGGCAATCAGCCCCAGCATTTT.

This clonotype was seen a handful of times. One end of the junction is discordant with germline, which a read error may explain. The genes are TRBV7-7 and TRBJ2-2; no clear D gene. CDR3 length equals 16 residues. The germline V gene has CDR1 SSHAT and CDR2 FNYEAQ (reference sequence). DNA of the CDR3: TGTGCTAGCAGCTCCACGGTGGGCGCCGGCACCGGGGAGCTGTTTTTT. Its protein is CASSSTVGAGTGELFF.

This clonotype was counted many times. The V call is TRBV11-2, the J call TRBJ2-7, with 7 bases fitting TRBD2. The germline gives CDR1 SGHAT, CDR2 FQNNGV. The junction had 21 bases not matched to a gene; V was cut back by 1 base and J by 0 bases. CDR3 length: 21 amino acids. CDR3 bases: TGTGCCAGCAGCTTAGTATCGACGGGTAGGCTAGCGGAAACCGTCTCCTACGAGCAGTACTTC. Its translation: CASSLVSTGRLAETVSYEQYF.

This clonotype was detected many times. This chain links TRBV3-1 with TRBJ2-2; 9 bases fit TRBD2. Germline lookup yields CDR1 LGHDT and CDR2 YNNKEL (reference sequence). The CDR3 is 15 residues long. The ends lost 4 bases at V and 5 bases at J; junction bases unmatched: 5. CDR3 in amino acids: CASSLGTSRTGELFF. The CDR3 DNA sequence: TGTGCCAGCAGCCTTGGGACTAGCCGGACCGGGGAGCTGTTTTTT.

Only a few counts were recorded for this clonotype. The genes are TRBV3-1 and TRBJ2-3, with D perhaps given as TRBD1 or TRBD2 (6 bases each). Per germline, CDR1 LGHDT and CDR2 YNNKEL (reference sequence). The V end was cut by 5 bases, the J end by 2 bases, with 20 bases between. This CDR3 spans 17 amino acids. The CDR3 is CASSTRPGGVFTDTQYF. The CDR3 DNA reads as TGTGCCAGCAGCACCCGTCCCGGGGGCGTATTCACAGATACGCAGTATTTT.

This clonotype has at least ten counts. The rearrangement links TRBV30 to TRBJ1-2; D unresolved. Trimming pared 4 bases from V and 3 bases from J, leaving 12 bases between. The germline V gene encodes CDR1 GTSNPN and CDR2 SVGIG (reference sequence). The CDR3 has 13 residues. The CDR3 sequence is CAWTRLGHYGYTF. The DNA for the CDR3 is TGTGCCTGGACCCGACTGGGCCACTATGGCTACACCTTC.

This rearrangement joins TRBV7-9 to TRBJ2-4; perhaps TRBD1 as D (5 bases). Trimming took 3 bases from V and 0 from J, leaving 6 bases between them. The CDR3 runs 14 residues. CDR1 is SEHNR, CDR2 FQNEAQ, per germline (reference sequence). The CDR3 DNA reads as TGTGCCAGCAGCTTCCAGGGAGCCAAAAACATTCAGTACTTC. Protein: CASSFQGAKNIQYF. The full variable domain, with the rest looked up from reference TRBV7-9 and TRBJ2-4, is DTGVSQNPRHKITKRGQNVTFRCDPISEHNRLYWYRQTLGQGPEFLTYFQNEAQLEKSRLLSDRFSAERPKGSFSTLEIQRTEQGDSAMYLCASSFQGAKNIQYFGAGTRLSVL.